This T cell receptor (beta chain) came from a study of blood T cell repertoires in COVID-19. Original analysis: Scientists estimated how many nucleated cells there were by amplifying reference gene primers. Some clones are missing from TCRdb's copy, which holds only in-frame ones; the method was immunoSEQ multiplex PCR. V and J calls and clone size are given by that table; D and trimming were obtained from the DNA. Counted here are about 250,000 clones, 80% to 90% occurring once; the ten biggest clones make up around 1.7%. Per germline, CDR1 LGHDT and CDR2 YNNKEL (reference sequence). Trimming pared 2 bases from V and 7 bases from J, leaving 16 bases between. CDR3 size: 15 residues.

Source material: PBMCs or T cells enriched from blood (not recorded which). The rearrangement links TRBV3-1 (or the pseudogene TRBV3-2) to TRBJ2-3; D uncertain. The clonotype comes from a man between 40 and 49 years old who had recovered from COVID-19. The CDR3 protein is CASSQTPVPSNTQYF. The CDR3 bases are TGTGCCAGCAGCCAAACCCCGGTTCCGAGCAATACGCAGTATTTT.